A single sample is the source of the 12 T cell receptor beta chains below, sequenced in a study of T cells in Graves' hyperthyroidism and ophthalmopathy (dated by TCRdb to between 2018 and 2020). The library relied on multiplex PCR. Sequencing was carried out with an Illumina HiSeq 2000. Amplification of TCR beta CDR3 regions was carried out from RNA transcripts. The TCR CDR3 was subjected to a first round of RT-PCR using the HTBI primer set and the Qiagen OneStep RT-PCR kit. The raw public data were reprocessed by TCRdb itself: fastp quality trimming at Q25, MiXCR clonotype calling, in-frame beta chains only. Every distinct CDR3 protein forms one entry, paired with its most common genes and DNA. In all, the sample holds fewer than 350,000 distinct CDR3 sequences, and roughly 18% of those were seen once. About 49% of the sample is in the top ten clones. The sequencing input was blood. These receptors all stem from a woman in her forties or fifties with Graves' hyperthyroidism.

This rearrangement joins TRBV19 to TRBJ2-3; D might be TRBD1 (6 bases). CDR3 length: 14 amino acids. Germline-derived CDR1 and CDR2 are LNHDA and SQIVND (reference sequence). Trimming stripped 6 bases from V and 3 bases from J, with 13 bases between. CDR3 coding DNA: TGTGCCAGTAGCCGCGGACAGTGGACAGATACGCAGTATTTT. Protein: CASSRGQWTDTQYF.

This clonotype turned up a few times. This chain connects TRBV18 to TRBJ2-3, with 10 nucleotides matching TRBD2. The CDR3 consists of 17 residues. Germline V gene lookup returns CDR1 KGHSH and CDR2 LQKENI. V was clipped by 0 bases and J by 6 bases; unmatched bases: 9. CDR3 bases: TGTGCCAGCTCACCACCGAGTCGCAGCGGGAGGGCGGATACGCAGTATTTT. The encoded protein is CASSPPSRSGRADTQYF.

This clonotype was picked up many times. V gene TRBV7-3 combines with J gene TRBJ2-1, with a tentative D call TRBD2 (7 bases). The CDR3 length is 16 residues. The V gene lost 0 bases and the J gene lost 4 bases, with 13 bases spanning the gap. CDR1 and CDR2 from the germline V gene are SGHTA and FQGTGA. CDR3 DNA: TGTGCCAGCAGCTTAACGGGGGCGGGACTATACAATGAGCAGTTCTTC. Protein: CASSLTGAGLYNEQFF. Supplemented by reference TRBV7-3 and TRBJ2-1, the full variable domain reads GAGVSQTPSNKVTEKGKYVELRCDPISGHTALYWYRQSLGQGPEFLIYFQGTGAADDSGLPNDRFFAVRPEGSVSTLKIQRTERGDSAVYLCASSLTGAGLYNEQFFGPGTRLTVL.

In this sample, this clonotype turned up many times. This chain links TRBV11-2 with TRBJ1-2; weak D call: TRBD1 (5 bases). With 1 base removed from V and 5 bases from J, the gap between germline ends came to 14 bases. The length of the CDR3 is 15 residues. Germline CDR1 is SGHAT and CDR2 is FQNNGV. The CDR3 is CASSLGDGPAYGYTF. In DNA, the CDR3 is TGTGCCAGCAGCTTAGGGGACGGCCCGGCGTATGGCTACACCTTC. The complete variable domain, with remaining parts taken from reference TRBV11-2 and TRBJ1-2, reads EAGVAQSPRYKIIEKRQSVAFWCNPISGHATLYWYQQILGQGPKLLIQFQNNGVVDDSQLPKDRFSAERLKGVDSTLKIQPAKLEDSAVYLCASSLGDGPAYGYTFGSGTRLTVV.

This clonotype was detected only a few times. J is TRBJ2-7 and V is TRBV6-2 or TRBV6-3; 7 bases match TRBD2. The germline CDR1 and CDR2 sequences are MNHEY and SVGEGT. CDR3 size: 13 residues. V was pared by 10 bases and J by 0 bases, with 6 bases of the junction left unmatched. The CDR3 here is CATGGFSSYEQYV. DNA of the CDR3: TGTGCCACCGGGGGGTTTTCCTCCTACGAGCAGTACGTC.

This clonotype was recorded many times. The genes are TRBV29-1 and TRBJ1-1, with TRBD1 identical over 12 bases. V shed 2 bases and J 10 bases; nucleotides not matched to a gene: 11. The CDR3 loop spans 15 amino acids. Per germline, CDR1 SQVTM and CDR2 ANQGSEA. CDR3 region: CSVEIRDRGPPRAFF. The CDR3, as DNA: TGCAGCGTTGAAATTAGGGACAGGGGGCCTCCAAGAGCTTTCTTT.

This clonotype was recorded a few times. CDR3 nucleotides: TGTGCCAGCAGTGAAAGGCGGACAGGGATGGATAATTCACCCCTCCACTTT. Translating it yields CASSERRTGMDNSPLHF. The V gene is TRBV2, the J gene TRBJ1-6, with TRBD1 identical over 8 bases. This CDR3 has 17 residues. Losses at the gene ends were 2 bases for V and 5 bases for J; bases not matched to a gene: 8. Germline V gene lookup returns CDR1 SNHLY and CDR2 FYNNEI. The complete variable domain, with remaining parts taken from reference TRBV2 and TRBJ1-6, reads EPEVTQTPSHQVTQMGQEVILRCVPISNHLYFYWYRQILGQKVEFLVSFYNNEISEKSEIFDDQFSVERPDGSNFTLKIRSTKLEDSAMYFCASSERRTGMDNSPLHFGNGTRLTVT.

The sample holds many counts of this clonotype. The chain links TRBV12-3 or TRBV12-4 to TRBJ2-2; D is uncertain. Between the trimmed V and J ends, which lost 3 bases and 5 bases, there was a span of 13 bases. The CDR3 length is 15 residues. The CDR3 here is CASSFQIGVTGELFF. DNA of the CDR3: TGTGCCAGCAGTTTTCAAATAGGTGTGACCGGGGAGCTGTTTTTT.

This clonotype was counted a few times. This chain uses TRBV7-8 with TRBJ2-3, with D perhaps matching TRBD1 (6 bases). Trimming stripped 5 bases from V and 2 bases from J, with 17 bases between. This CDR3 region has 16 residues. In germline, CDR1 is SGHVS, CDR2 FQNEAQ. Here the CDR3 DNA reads TGTGCCAGCAGCCCAGGGGCCTACGCGAACACAGATACGCAGTATTTT. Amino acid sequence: CASSPGAYANTDTQYF.

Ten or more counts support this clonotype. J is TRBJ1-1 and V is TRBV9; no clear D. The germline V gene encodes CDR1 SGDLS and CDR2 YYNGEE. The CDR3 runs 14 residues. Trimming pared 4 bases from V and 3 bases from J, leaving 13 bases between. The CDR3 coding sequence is TGTGCCAGCAGCCGGGGTGGGGATGACACTGAAGCTTTCTTT. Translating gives CASSRGGDDTEAFF.

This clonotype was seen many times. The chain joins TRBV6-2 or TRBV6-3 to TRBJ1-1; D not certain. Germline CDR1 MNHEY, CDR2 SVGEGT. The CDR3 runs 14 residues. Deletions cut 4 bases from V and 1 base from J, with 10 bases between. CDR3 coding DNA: TGTGCCAGCAGTTCCTACACCGCGAACACTGAAGCTTTCTTT. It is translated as CASSSYTANTEAFF.

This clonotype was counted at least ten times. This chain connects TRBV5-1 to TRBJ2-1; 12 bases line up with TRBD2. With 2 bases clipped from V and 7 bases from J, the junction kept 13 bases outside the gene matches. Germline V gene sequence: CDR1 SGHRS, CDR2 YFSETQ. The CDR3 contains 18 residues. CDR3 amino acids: CASSFRLAGDWPTNEQFF. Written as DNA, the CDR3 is TGCGCCAGCAGCTTCAGACTAGCGGGGGATTGGCCTACAAATGAGCAGTTCTTC.